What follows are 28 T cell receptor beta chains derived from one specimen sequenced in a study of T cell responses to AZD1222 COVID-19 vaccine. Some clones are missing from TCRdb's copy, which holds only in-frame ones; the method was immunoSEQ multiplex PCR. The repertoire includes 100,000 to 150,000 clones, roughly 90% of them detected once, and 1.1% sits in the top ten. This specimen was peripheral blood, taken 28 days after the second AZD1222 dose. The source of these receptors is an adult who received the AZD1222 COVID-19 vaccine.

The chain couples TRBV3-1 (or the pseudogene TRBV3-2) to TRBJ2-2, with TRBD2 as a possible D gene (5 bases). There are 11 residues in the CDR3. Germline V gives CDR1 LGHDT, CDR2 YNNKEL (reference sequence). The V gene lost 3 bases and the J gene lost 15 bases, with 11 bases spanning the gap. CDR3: CASSHNGKMFF. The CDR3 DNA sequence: TGTGCCAGCAGCCATAACGGGAAAATGTTTTTT.

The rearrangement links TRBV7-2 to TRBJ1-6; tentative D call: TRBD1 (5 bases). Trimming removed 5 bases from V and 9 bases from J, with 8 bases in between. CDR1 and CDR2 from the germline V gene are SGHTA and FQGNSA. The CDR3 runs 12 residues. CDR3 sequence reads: CASSAGTSPLHF. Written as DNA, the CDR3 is TGTGCCAGCAGCGCGGGGACTTCACCCCTCCACTTT.

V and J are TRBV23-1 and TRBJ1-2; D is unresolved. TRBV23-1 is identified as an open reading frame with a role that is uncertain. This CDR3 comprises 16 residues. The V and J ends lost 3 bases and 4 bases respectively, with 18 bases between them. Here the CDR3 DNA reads TGCGCCAGCAGTCACAAAGGACGGACCACCGTCTATGGCTACACCTTC. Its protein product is CASSHKGRTTVYGYTF.

CDR3 DNA: TGTGCCAGCAGCCGCGACCTCCCAGGGACCAGCGGCTACACCTTC. The encoded protein is CASSRDLPGTSGYTF. The chain carries TRBV4-2 and TRBJ1-2, with D perhaps TRBD1 (5 bases). Germline CDR1 is LGHNA and CDR2 is YNFKEQ. Trimming removed 4 bases at V and 8 bases at J, with 20 bases between. CDR3 length: 15 residues.

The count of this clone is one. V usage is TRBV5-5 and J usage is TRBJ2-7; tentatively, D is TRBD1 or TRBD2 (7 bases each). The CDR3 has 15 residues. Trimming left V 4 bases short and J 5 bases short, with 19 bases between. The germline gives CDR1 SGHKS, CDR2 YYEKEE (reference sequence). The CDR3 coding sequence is TGTGCCAGCAGCCCAAGAGCGCAGGGGGGGAACGAGCAGTACTTC. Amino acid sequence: CASSPRAQGGNEQYF. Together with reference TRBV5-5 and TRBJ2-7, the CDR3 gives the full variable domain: DAGVTQSPTHLIKTRGQQVTLRCSPISGHKSVSWYQQVLGQGPQFIFQYYEKEERGRGNFPDRFSARQFPNYSSELNVNALLLGDSALYLCASSPRAQGGNEQYFGPGTRLTVT.

CDR3 region: CASMGLDQPQHF. The CDR3 DNA sequence: TGTGCCAGTATGGGTTTGGATCAGCCCCAGCATTTT. The rearrangement links TRBV19 to TRBJ1-5; no clear D. CDR1 is LNHDA and CDR2 is SQIVND in the germline V gene (reference sequence). Trimming left V 7 bases short and J 5 bases short, with 9 bases between. The CDR3 loop spans 12 amino acids.

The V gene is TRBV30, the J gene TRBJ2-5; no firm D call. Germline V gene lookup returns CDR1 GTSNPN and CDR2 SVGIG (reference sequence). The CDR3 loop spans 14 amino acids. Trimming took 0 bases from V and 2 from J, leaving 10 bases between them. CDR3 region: CAWSVGHFQETQYF. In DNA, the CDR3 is TGTGCCTGGAGTGTTGGGCACTTTCAAGAGACCCAGTACTTC.

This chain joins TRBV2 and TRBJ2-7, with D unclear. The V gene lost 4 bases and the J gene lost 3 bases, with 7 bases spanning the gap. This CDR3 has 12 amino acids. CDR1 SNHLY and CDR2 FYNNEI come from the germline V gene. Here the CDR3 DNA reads TGTGCCAGCAGTGGGCTACACTACGAGCAGTACTTC. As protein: CASSGLHYEQYF.

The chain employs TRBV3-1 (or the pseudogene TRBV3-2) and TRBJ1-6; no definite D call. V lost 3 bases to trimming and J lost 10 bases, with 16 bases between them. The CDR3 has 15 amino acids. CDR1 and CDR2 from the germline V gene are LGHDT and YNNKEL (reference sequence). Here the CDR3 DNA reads TGTGCCAGCAGCCACTGGGAATGGCACTCGTCACCCCTCCACTTT. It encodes CASSHWEWHSSPLHF.

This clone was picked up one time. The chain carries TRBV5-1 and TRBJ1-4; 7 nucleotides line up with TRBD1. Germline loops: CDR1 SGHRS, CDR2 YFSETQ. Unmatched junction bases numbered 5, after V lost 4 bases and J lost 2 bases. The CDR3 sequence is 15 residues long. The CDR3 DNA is TGCGCCAGCAGCCCCATGACAGGGACTAATGAAAAACTGTTTTTT. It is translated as CASSPMTGTNEKLFF.

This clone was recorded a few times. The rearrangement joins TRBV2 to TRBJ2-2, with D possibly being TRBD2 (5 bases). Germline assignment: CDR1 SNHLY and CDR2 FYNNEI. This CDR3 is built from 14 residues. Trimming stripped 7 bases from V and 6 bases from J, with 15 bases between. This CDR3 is CASNPLTSSGELFF. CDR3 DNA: TGTGCCAGCAATCCACTCACTAGTTCCGGGGAGCTGTTTTTT.

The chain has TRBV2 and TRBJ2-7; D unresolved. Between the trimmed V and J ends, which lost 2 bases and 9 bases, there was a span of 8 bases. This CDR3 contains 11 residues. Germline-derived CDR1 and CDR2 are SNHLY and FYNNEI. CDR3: CASSEFELQYF. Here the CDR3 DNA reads TGTGCCAGCAGTGAATTCGAATTGCAGTACTTC.

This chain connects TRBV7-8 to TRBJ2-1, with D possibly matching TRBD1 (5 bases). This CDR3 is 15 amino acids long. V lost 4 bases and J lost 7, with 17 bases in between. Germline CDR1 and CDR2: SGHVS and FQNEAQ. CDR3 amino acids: CASSSRDGAWNEQFF. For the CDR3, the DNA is TGTGCCAGCAGCTCCAGGGATGGGGCTTGGAATGAGCAGTTCTTC.

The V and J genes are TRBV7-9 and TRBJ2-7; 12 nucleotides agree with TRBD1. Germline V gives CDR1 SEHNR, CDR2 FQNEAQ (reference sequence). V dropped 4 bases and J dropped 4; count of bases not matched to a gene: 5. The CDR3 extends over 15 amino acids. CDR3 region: CASSSRDRGRYEQYF. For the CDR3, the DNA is TGTGCCAGCAGCTCCCGGGACAGGGGGCGATACGAGCAGTACTTC. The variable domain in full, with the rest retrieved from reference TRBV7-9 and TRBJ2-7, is DTGVSQNPRHKITKRGQNVTFRCDPISEHNRLYWYRQTLGQGPEFLTYFQNEAQLEKSRLLSDRFSAERPKGSFSTLEIQRTEQGDSAMYLCASSSRDRGRYEQYFGPGTRLTVT.

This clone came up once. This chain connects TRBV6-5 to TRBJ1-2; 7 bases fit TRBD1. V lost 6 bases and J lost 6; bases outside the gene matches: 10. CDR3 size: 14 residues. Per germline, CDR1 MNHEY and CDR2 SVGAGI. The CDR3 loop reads CASSPFGTVDGYTF. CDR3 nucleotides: TGTGCCAGCAGCCCCTTCGGGACAGTAGATGGCTACACCTTC.

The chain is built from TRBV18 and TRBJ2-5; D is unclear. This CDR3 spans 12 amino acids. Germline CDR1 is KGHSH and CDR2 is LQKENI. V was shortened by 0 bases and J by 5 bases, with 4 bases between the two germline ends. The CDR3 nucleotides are TGTGCCAGCTCACCACCCCAGGAGACCCAGTACTTC. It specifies CASSPPQETQYF.

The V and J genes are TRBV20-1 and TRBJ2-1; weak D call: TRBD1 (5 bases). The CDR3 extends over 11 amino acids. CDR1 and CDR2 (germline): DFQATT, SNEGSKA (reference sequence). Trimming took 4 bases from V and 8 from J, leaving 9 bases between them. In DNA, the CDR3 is TGCAGTGCTATCGACAGCCATGAGCAGTTCTTC. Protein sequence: CSAIDSHEQFF.

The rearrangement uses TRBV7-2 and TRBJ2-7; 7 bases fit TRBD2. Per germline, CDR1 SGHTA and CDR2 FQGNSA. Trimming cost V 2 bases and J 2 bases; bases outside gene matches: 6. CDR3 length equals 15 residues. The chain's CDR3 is CASSLTGLAAYEQYF. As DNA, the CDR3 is TGTGCCAGCAGCTTAACGGGGCTAGCGGCCTACGAGCAGTACTTC.

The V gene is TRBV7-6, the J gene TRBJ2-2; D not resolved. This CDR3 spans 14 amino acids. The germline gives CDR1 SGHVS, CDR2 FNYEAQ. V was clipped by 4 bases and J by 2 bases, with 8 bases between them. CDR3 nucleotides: TGTGCCAGCAGCTCTTCCCCTAACACCGGGGAGCTGTTTTTT. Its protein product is CASSSSPNTGELFF.

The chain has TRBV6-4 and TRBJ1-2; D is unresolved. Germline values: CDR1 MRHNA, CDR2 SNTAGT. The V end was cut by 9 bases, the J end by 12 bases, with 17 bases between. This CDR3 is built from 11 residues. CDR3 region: CARGPLGSNTF. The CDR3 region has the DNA TGTGCCAGAGGACCCCTTGGTAGTAACACCTTC.

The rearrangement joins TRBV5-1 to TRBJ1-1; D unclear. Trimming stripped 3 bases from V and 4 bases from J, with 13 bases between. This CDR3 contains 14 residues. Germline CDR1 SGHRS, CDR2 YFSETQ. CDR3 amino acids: CASSSPGGSTEAFF. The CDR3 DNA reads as TGCGCCAGCAGCTCCCCGGGAGGGAGCACTGAAGCTTTCTTT.

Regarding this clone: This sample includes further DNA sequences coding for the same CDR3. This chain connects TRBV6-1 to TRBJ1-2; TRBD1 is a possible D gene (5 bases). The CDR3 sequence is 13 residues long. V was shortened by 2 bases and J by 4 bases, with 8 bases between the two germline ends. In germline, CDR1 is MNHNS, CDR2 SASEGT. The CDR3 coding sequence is TGTGCCAGCAGTGAATCAGGGAGCTATGGCTACACCTTC. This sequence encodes CASSESGSYGYTF.

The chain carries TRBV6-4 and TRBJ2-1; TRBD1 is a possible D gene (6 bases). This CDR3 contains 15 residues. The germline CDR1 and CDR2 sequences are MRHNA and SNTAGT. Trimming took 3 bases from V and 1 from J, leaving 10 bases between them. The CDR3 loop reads CASSETGASYNEQFF. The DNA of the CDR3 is TGTGCCAGCAGTGAGACAGGCGCTTCCTACAATGAGCAGTTCTTC.

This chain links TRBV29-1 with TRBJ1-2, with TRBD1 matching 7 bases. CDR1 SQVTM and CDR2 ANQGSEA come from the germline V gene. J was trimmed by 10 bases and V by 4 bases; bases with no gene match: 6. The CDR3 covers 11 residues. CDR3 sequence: CSVAQGQVYTF. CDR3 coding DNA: TGCAGCGTTGCACAAGGACAGGTCTACACCTTC.

CDR3 DNA sequence: TGTGCCAGCAGTGGGGTGGCGGGGAACTATGGCTACACCTTC. This encodes CASSGVAGNYGYTF. This chain joins TRBV2 and TRBJ1-2; D remains unclear. The CDR3 totals 14 residues. Germline lookup yields CDR1 SNHLY and CDR2 FYNNEI. Trimming took 4 bases from V and 2 from J, leaving 11 bases between them. Looking up the rest from reference TRBV2 and TRBJ1-2 gives the full variable domain: EPEVTQTPSHQVTQMGQEVILRCVPISNHLYFYWYRQILGQKVEFLVSFYNNEISEKSEIFDDQFSVERPDGSNFTLKIRSTKLEDSAMYFCASSGVAGNYGYTFGSGTRLTVV.

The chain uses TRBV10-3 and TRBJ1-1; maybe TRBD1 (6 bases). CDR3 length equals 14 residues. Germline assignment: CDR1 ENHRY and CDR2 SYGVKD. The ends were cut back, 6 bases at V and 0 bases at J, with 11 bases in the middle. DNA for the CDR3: TGTGCCATCAGGTTCCAGGGGTTGAACACTGAAGCTTTCTTT. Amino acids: CAIRFQGLNTEAFF.

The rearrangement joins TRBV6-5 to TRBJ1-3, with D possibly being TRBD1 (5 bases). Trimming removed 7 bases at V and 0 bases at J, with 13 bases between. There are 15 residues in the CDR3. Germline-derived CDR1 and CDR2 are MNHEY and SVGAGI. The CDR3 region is CASNQRGDSGNTIYF. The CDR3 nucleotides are TGTGCCAGCAACCAAAGGGGAGACTCTGGAAACACCATATATTTT.

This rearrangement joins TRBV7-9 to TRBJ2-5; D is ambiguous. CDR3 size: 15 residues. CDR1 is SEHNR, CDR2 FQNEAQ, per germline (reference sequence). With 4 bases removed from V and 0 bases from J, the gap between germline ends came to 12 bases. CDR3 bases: TGTGCCAGCAGCTCTATGACGGTGGACCAAGAGACCCAGTACTTC. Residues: CASSSMTVDQETQYF.